The 19 T cell receptor beta chains in this list originate from one sample, sequenced in a study of cytomegalovirus exposure and HLA in healthy donors (dated by TCRdb to about 2017). The library was produced with the immunoSEQ multiplex PCR assay. For the multiplex PCR, a mixture combining 60 forward primers for TCR Vbeta segments and 13 reverse primers for TCR Jbeta segments was used. TCRdb took over this immuneACCESS table, retaining in-frame rearrangements with V and J assigned. Such tables are incomplete; in checked studies, under half of the missing clones stem from an unresolved V gene, and the remainder is unexplained. Recorded for this sample are 95,000 to 150,000 clones; 73% of them occurred a single time. The biggest ten clones account for about 4.3% of the sample. The sequencing sample was made of PBMCs. Receptor source: a man between 60 and 70 years old in good health and CMV-seropositive.

The V gene is TRBV5-4, the J gene TRBJ1-6; the match to TRBD1 covers 9 bases. V lost 4 bases and J lost 12; bases outside the gene matches: 14. This CDR3 contains 16 residues. Germline CDR1 reads SGHNT; CDR2 reads YYREEE (reference sequence). CDR3 protein: CASSPEGQGPWRPLHF. CDR3 sequence (DNA): TGTGCCAGCAGCCCGGAGGGACAGGGACCCTGGAGACCCCTCCACTTT.

This chain uses TRBV2 with TRBJ1-1, with TRBD1 as a possible D gene (6 bases). The V end was cut by 9 bases, the J end by 0 bases, with 11 bases between. The CDR3 runs to 13 residues. Germline assignment: CDR1 SNHLY and CDR2 FYNNEI. CDR3 sequence (DNA): TGTGCCAGTTGCAGGGGTCTGAACACTGAAGCTTTCTTT. It yields the protein CASCRGLNTEAFF. The variable domain in full, with the rest retrieved from reference TRBV2 and TRBJ1-1, is EPEVTQTPSHQVTQMGQEVILRCVPISNHLYFYWYRQILGQKVEFLVSFYNNEISEKSEIFDDQFSVERPDGSNFTLKIRSTKLEDSAMYFCASCRGLNTEAFFGQGTRLTVV.

The CDR3 spells CAWRPGSSGGETQYF. CDR3 nucleotide sequence: TGTGCCTGGAGGCCCGGGAGTAGCGGGGGTGAGACCCAGTACTTC. V is TRBV30 and J is TRBJ2-5; TRBD2 matches 9 bases. Germline V CDR1 and CDR2: GTSNPN, SVGIG (reference sequence). CDR3 length equals 15 residues. V shed 3 bases, J shed 5 bases, and the junction held 10 bases outside the gene matches.

The V gene is TRBV14, the J gene TRBJ2-5, with D tentatively TRBD1 (5 bases). Trimming removed 1 base at V and 5 bases at J, with 17 bases between. Germline assignment: CDR1 SGHDN and CDR2 FVKESK. The CDR3 runs 16 residues. The CDR3 protein is CASSQAWGRGLETQYF. The CDR3 nucleotides read TGTGCCAGCAGCCAAGCCTGGGGAAGGGGCTTGGAGACCCAGTACTTC.

V and J are TRBV9 and TRBJ2-3, with a possible D match to TRBD2 (5 bases). Germline V gene sequence: CDR1 SGDLS, CDR2 YYNGEE. Trimming stripped 0 bases from V and 0 bases from J, with 17 bases between. The CDR3 length is 18 residues. CDR3: CASSVARGRGSSTDTQYF. The CDR3 DNA reads TGTGCCAGCAGCGTAGCTCGAGGGCGAGGCTCTAGCACAGATACGCAGTATTTT.

This rearrangement joins TRBV30 to TRBJ1-5, with a tentative D call TRBD1 (5 bases). V was cut by 3 bases and J by 5 bases, with 11 bases left in between. This CDR3 contains 13 residues. The germline V gene has CDR1 GTSNPN and CDR2 SVGIG (reference sequence). The CDR3 region is CAWSIRGDQPQHF. The CDR3 DNA is TGTGCCTGGAGCATTCGGGGGGATCAGCCCCAGCATTTT. The full variable domain, in which reference TRBV30 and TRBJ1-5 provide the parts outside the CDR3, is SQTIHQWPATLVQPVGSPLSLECTVEGTSNPNLYWYRQAAGRGLQLLFYSVGIGQISSEVPQNLSASRPQDRQFILSSKKLLLSDSGFYLCAWSIRGDQPQHFGDGTRLSIL.

The J gene is TRBJ1-2, the V gene TRBV6-5, with D hard to call. Germline CDR1 is MNHEY and CDR2 is SVGAGI. The CDR3 loop spans 14 amino acids. The ends were cut back, 5 bases at V and 4 bases at J, with 14 bases in the middle. CDR3 DNA: TGTGCCAGCAGTCCCTTCCAGGCTTTCTATGGCTACACCTTC. Amino acid sequence: CASSPFQAFYGYTF.

This sequence joins TRBV10-2 and TRBJ1-4; D is unclear. V lost 2 bases to trimming and J lost 7 bases, with 11 bases between them. The germline V gene has CDR1 WSHSY and CDR2 SAAADI. This CDR3 comprises 14 residues. CDR3 bases: TGCGCCAGCAGTGAGATACACCCGTCTGAAAAACTGTTTTTT. Translating gives CASSEIHPSEKLFF.

The V call is TRBV5-6, the J call TRBJ1-2, with D tentatively TRBD1 (6 bases). V dropped 3 bases and J dropped 3 bases, with 21 bases sitting between them. The CDR3 contains 17 residues. In germline, CDR1 is SGHDT, CDR2 YYEEEE. CDR3 sequence: CASSSQLPDRYHYGYTF. DNA of the CDR3: TGTGCCAGCAGCTCCCAACTACCCGACAGGTACCACTATGGCTACACCTTC.

The rearrangement links TRBV7-9 to TRBJ1-3; D gene uncertain. This CDR3 region has 12 residues. Germline V lookup: CDR1 SEHNR, CDR2 FQNEAQ (reference sequence). The V end was cut by 5 bases, the J end by 7 bases, with 9 bases between. DNA of the CDR3: TGTGCCAGCAGCCCGAGCCGGAACACCATATATTTT. It encodes CASSPSRNTIYF. Drawing the rest from reference TRBV7-9 and TRBJ1-3, the complete variable domain is DTGVSQNPRHKITKRGQNVTFRCDPISEHNRLYWYRQTLGQGPEFLTYFQNEAQLEKSRLLSDRFSAERPKGSFSTLEIQRTEQGDSAMYLCASSPSRNTIYFGEGSWLTVV.

This clone was observed once. The genes are TRBV6-4 and TRBJ2-3; 9 bases match TRBD2. CDR3 length: 13 amino acids. CDR1 is MRHNA, CDR2 SNTAGT, per germline. The ends lost 8 bases at V and 2 bases at J; junction bases unmatched: 2. DNA of the CDR3: TGTGCCAGCTCTAGCGGGGACACAGATACGCAGTATTTT. Translated, it gives CASSSGDTDTQYF.

V and J are TRBV9 and TRBJ1-6; 7 bases are shared with TRBD1. The CDR3 loop spans 15 amino acids. Germline-derived CDR1 and CDR2 are SGDLS and YYNGEE. Trimming removed 3 bases from V and 5 bases from J; junction bases left unmatched: 5. The CDR3 DNA follows: TGTGCCAGCAGCGCCGGGACAGTGAATAATTCACCCCTCCACTTT. It is translated as CASSAGTVNNSPLHF. Based on the CDR3 plus reference TRBV9 and TRBJ1-6, the full variable domain is DSGVTQTPKHLITATGQRVTLRCSPRSGDLSVYWYQQSLDQGLQFLIQYYNGEERAKGNILERFSAQQFPDLHSELNLSSLELGDSALYFCASSAGTVNNSPLHFGNGTRLTVT.

The chain employs TRBV5-1 and TRBJ1-1, with D perhaps TRBD1 (6 bases). Germline CDR1 SGHRS, CDR2 YFSETQ. V lost 4 bases and J lost 5, with 15 bases in between. The CDR3 loop spans 14 amino acids. CDR3 bases: TGCGCCAGCAGCCCGACGGCAGGGGTGACTGAAGCTTTCTTT. Protein sequence: CASSPTAGVTEAFF.

In this sample, this clone turned up a few times. The rearrangement links TRBV6-1 to TRBJ2-7; 8 nucleotides match TRBD1. Germline-derived CDR1 and CDR2 are MNHNS and SASEGT. The junction had 7 bases not matched to a gene; V was cut back by 6 bases and J by 3 bases. This CDR3 is 14 amino acids long. CDR3 residues: CASSTGQGVYEQYF. The CDR3 DNA is TGTGCCAGCAGCACAGGACAGGGTGTCTACGAGCAGTACTTC.

This chain links TRBV5-6 with TRBJ2-3; 9 bases match TRBD2. Germline CDR1 is SGHDT and CDR2 is YYEEEE. The V gene end was trimmed by 2 bases and the J gene end by 5 bases; junction bases not matched to a gene: 6. CDR3 length equals 15 residues. The CDR3, as DNA: TGTGCCAGCAGCTTAGAGGCGGGGGGGATAGATACGCAGTATTTT. This gives the protein CASSLEAGGIDTQYF. Together with reference TRBV5-6 and TRBJ2-3, the CDR3 gives the full variable domain: DAGVTQSPTHLIKTRGQQVTLRCSPKSGHDTVSWYQQALGQGPQFIFQYYEEEERQRGNFPDRFSGHQFPNYSSELNVNALLLGDSALYLCASSLEAGGIDTQYFGPGTRLTVL.

The rearrangement joins TRBV2 to TRBJ1-1; no reliable D call. Germline assignment: CDR1 SNHLY and CDR2 FYNNEI. The V and J ends lost 3 bases and 8 bases respectively, with 10 bases between them. The CDR3 is 12 amino acids. The CDR3: CASSDGFGEAFF. In DNA form, the CDR3 reads TGTGCCAGCAGTGATGGTTTCGGGGAAGCTTTCTTT.

The V gene is TRBV5-4, the J gene TRBJ2-3; 8 nucleotides match TRBD2. From germline, CDR1 is SGHNT and CDR2 YYREEE (reference sequence). J lost 2 bases, V lost 3 bases, and 5 bases had no gene match. The CDR3 length is 15 residues. CDR3 sequence reads: CASSSSGGPTDTQYF. Here the CDR3 DNA reads TGTGCCAGCAGCTCATCGGGGGGGCCCACAGATACGCAGTATTTT.

This chain links TRBV18 with TRBJ2-7, with 8 bases fitting TRBD1. The CDR3 length is 14 residues. Germline assignment: CDR1 KGHSH and CDR2 LQKENI. Trimming cost V 6 bases and J 4 bases; bases outside gene matches: 8. This CDR3 reads CASSGQGEGYEQYF. The DNA for the CDR3 is TGTGCCAGCTCCGGACAGGGAGAAGGGTACGAGCAGTACTTC.

This chain connects TRBV21-1 to TRBJ2-3; TRBD2 is the table's D call and was not checked against the DNA. TRBV21-1 is labeled a pseudogene. The CDR3 runs to 14 residues. The CDR3, as DNA: TGTGCCAGCACCGCGGGAGGGGGGACAGATACGCAGTATTTT. Translation gives CASTAGGGTDTQYF.